This T cell receptor beta chain was sequenced for a study of shared clonotypes between healthy human individuals. Whole-study results and caveats: Sharing across a few donors was seen in 4.5% to 5.5% of naive CD4 clonotypes.

Trimming took 7 bases from V and 6 from J, leaving 10 bases between them. The germline gives CDR1 MNHNS, CDR2 SASEGT. The CDR3 length is 12 residues. Concerning this clone: Its antigen is currently unknown.

Naive CD8 cells were CD45RO-negative, positively selected for CCR7, excluding terminally differentiated effector memory CD45RA+ cells. The donors, healthy adults who were HIV-negative, had experienced no recent acute infections or vaccinations. Splitting of each subset's genomic DNA was done evenly across several immunoSEQ plates. TCRdb's copy holds only in-frame clones and misses some; the assay was immunoSEQ multiplex PCR. The table shows around 1.9 million clones, with about 92% occurring only once. The V gene is TRBV6-1, the J gene TRBJ2-1; D is unresolved. The source is a man aged 18 to 30 in good health. Some clones in this sample may be carry-over from other donors' samples. The sample taken for sequencing was naive CD8+ T cells from PBMCs. For the CDR3, the DNA is TGTGCCAGCACCCCTGGGCTCAATGAGCAGTTCTTC. It encodes CASTPGLNEQFF.